This T cell receptor (beta chain) was identified during a study of blood T cell repertoires in COVID-19. Study details: The study drew acute and convalescent COVID-19 samples from the United States, Italy and Spain.

The CDR3 is 17 residues long. Germline-derived CDR1 and CDR2 are SNHLY and FYNNEI. V was clipped by 3 bases and J by 7 bases, with 19 bases between them. Libraries were prepared by immunoSEQ multiplex PCR; TCRdb keeps only in-frame clonotypes and omits some of them. In the table there are more than 85,000 clones, more than 90% of which are singletons. The chain has TRBV2 and TRBJ1-6; the D is unclear. This TCR came from a man between 60 and 70 years old with acute or convalescent COVID-19. Sequencing was carried out using peripheral blood. CDR3 region: CASSDITRALMNSPLHF. CDR3 DNA: TGTGCCAGCAGTGACATTACGAGGGCCCTAATGAATTCACCCCTCCACTTT.